Presented here are 27 T cell receptor beta chains from one specimen sequenced in a study of cytomegalovirus exposure and HLA in healthy donors. In the PCR, 60 Vbeta and 13 Jbeta primers were used. The method was immunoSEQ multiplex PCR; TCRdb's version includes in-frame clones alone and lacks a portion of them. Of 95,000 to 100,000 clones in the sample, 60% to 75% were seen once. Sequenced sample: PBMCs. These receptors originate from a man in his fifties in good health and CMV-seronegative.

The rearrangement joins TRBV27 to TRBJ2-7; D may be TRBD1 (6 bases). Germline V gene lookup returns CDR1 MNHEY and CDR2 SMNVEV (reference sequence). CDR3 length: 15 amino acids. The V end was cut by 8 bases, the J end by 0 bases, with 17 bases between. The CDR3 loop reads CASGDIQGGSYEQYF. As DNA, the CDR3 is TGTGCCAGCGGGGACATCCAAGGCGGCTCCTACGAGCAGTACTTC.

The chain couples TRBV5-6 to TRBJ1-5, with 10 bases aligning to TRBD1. The CDR3 is 16 amino acids. Germline V lookup: CDR1 SGHDT, CDR2 YYEEEE. Losses at the gene ends were 4 bases for V and 4 bases for J; bases not matched to a gene: 8. CDR3 nucleotides: TGTGCCAGCAGCCTACTCGGACAGGGGGTAAATCAGCCCCAGCATTTT. Translated, it gives CASSLLGQGVNQPQHF.

This clone was seen once. This chain joins TRBV7-9 and TRBJ2-1, with TRBD2 identical over 12 bases. The CDR3 runs to 16 residues. V lost 4 bases, J lost 8 bases, and 9 bases stayed unmatched. CDR1 SEHNR and CDR2 FQNEAQ come from the germline V gene (reference sequence). Here the CDR3 reads CASSSSSGRAWDEQFF. The CDR3, as DNA: TGTGCCAGCAGCTCCTCTAGCGGGAGGGCCTGGGATGAGCAGTTCTTC.

This clone was detected only a few times. The V gene is TRBV28, the J gene TRBJ2-2, with 12 bases that match TRBD2. Looked up from germline, CDR1 is MDHEN and CDR2 is SYDVKM. This CDR3 comprises 16 residues. V lost 4 bases to trimming and J lost 4 bases; unmatched junction nucleotides: 4. As DNA, the CDR3 is TGTGCCAGCAGTTCTCTAGCGGGAGGGCCCACCGGGGAGCTGTTTTTT. This gives the protein CASSSLAGGPTGELFF.

This clone was seen only a few times. The chain has TRBV7-2 and TRBJ2-1; 9 bases fit TRBD1. This CDR3 has 14 amino acids. Germline lookup yields CDR1 SGHTA and CDR2 FQGNSA. Trimming took 3 bases from V and 9 from J; bases not matched to a gene: 6. Here the CDR3 reads CASSFWTGEGEQFF. The CDR3 DNA reads as TGTGCCAGCAGCTTTTGGACAGGGGAAGGTGAGCAGTTCTTC. The complete variable domain, with remaining parts taken from reference TRBV7-2 and TRBJ2-1, reads GAGVSQSPSNKVTEKGKDVELRCDPISGHTALYWYRQSLGQGLEFLIYFQGNSAPDKSGLPSDRFSAERTGGSVSTLTIQRTQQEDSAVYLCASSFWTGEGEQFFGPGTRLTVL.

In its sample, this clone was seen once. This chain joins TRBV28 and TRBJ2-7; 10 bases are a match to TRBD1. This CDR3 comprises 15 residues. Germline CDR1 and CDR2: MDHEN and SYDVKM. Losses at the gene ends were 2 bases for V and 5 bases for J; bases not matched to a gene: 6. The CDR3: CASSLPGDRGNEQYF. Here the CDR3 DNA reads TGTGCCAGCAGTTTACCCGGGGACAGGGGTAACGAGCAGTACTTC.

V gene TRBV7-2 combines with J gene TRBJ2-3; 10 bases are shared with TRBD2. The CDR3 length is 16 residues. With 4 bases clipped from V and 5 bases from J, the junction kept 9 bases outside the gene matches. Germline V lookup: CDR1 SGHTA, CDR2 FQGNSA. The CDR3 loop reads CASSWIAGGGEDTQYF. CDR3 DNA sequence: TGTGCCAGCAGCTGGATAGCGGGGGGCGGCGAAGATACGCAGTATTTT.

The V call is TRBV19, the J call TRBJ1-1, with a tentative D call TRBD1 (5 bases). This CDR3 has 16 residues. CDR1 is LNHDA and CDR2 is SQIVND in the germline V gene (reference sequence). Trimming stripped 9 bases from V and 3 bases from J, with 23 bases between. The CDR3 region is CARNPPSGSRHTEAFF. CDR3 DNA: TGTGCCAGAAACCCCCCGTCAGGGTCCCGCCACACTGAAGCTTTCTTT.

The chain has TRBV5-1 and TRBJ2-7, with D perhaps TRBD1 (5 bases). The germline V gene has CDR1 SGHRS and CDR2 YFSETQ. The CDR3 has 13 residues. V was shortened by 2 bases and J by 4 bases, with 10 bases between the two germline ends. CDR3 protein: CASSLQDTYEQYF. CDR3 in DNA: TGCGCCAGCAGCTTACAGGATACGTACGAGCAGTACTTC.

The chain uses TRBV9 and TRBJ2-7, with 10 bases lining up with TRBD1. Germline V CDR1 and CDR2: SGDLS, YYNGEE. Unmatched junction bases numbered 6, after V lost 0 bases and J lost 9 bases. This CDR3 comprises 14 residues. The CDR3 spells CASSVAPDRGPQYF. Written as DNA, the CDR3 is TGTGCCAGCAGCGTAGCCCCCGACAGGGGGCCGCAGTACTTC.

V gene TRBV19 combines with J gene TRBJ2-2; a possible D gene is TRBD1 (6 bases). This CDR3 contains 15 residues. V was cut by 5 bases and J by 6 bases, with 16 bases left in between. The germline gives CDR1 LNHDA, CDR2 SQIVND (reference sequence). In DNA, the CDR3 is TGTGCCAGTAGTCACCGTGGACAGTTAGCCGGGGAGCTGTTTTTT. Encoded protein: CASSHRGQLAGELFF.

The V gene is TRBV6-5, the J gene TRBJ1-4; TRBD1 matches 7 bases. CDR3 size: 13 residues. With 8 bases clipped from V and 12 bases from J, the junction kept 12 bases outside the gene matches. In germline, CDR1 is MNHEY, CDR2 SVGAGI. The CDR3 spells CASRGSRQGELFF. The DNA for the CDR3 is TGTGCCAGCCGAGGGTCCAGACAGGGCGAACTGTTTTTT.

This sequence joins TRBV4-3 and TRBJ2-3, with D perhaps matching TRBD2 (6 bases). This CDR3 contains 15 residues. V was pared by 4 bases and J by 2 bases, with 13 bases between. Germline V gives CDR1 LGHNA, CDR2 YSLEER. The CDR3: CASSLTIAVTDTQYF. CDR3 bases: TGCGCCAGCAGCCTAACCATAGCGGTCACAGATACGCAGTATTTT.

A single count supports this clone. In DNA, the CDR3 is TGTGCCTGGAGTGCAGGGGGCGGAAACACCATATATTTT. It yields the protein CAWSAGGGNTIYF. The chain recombines TRBV30 with TRBJ1-3; 8 bases agree with TRBD1. There are 13 residues in the CDR3. After removal of 1 base from V and 4 bases from J, the junction contained 0 bases not matched to a gene. CDR1 and CDR2 (germline): GTSNPN, SVGIG (reference sequence).

The gene calls are TRBV6-6 and TRBJ2-3; TRBD2 matches at 12 bases. Germline CDR1 reads MNHNY; CDR2 reads SVGAGI (reference sequence). The CDR3 has 15 residues. Trimming took 5 bases from V and 2 from J; bases not matched to a gene: 2. The CDR3: CASSTSGRLTDTQYF. The CDR3 DNA follows: TGTGCCAGCAGTACTAGCGGGAGGCTCACAGATACGCAGTATTTT.

In this sample, this clone turned up many times. The V gene is TRBV6-5, the J gene TRBJ2-1, with D maybe TRBD1 (6 bases). V was pared by 5 bases and J by 4 bases, with 12 bases between. The CDR3 covers 14 residues. Germline V gene lookup returns CDR1 MNHEY and CDR2 SVGAGI. CDR3 coding DNA: TGTGCCAGCAGTCTCACAGGGTTTTACAATGAGCAGTTCTTC. Its protein product is CASSLTGFYNEQFF.

The chain links TRBV5-1 to TRBJ2-7, with TRBD1 matching 10 bases. After removal of 4 bases from V and 2 bases from J, the junction contained 3 bases not matched to a gene. Germline lookup yields CDR1 SGHRS and CDR2 YFSETQ. The CDR3 runs to 14 residues. Written as DNA, the CDR3 is TGCGCCAGCAGCGGGACAGGGGAACCCTACGAGCAGTACTTC. Its protein product is CASSGTGEPYEQYF.

The V and J genes are TRBV30 and TRBJ1-2; D is unclear. The CDR3 runs to 13 residues. CDR1 is GTSNPN, CDR2 SVGIG, per germline (reference sequence). The germline V and J ends were trimmed by 1 base and 5 bases, with 11 bases remaining between them. The CDR3 region is CAWSDEVGYGYTF. CDR3 sequence (DNA): TGTGCCTGGAGTGATGAGGTCGGTTATGGCTACACCTTC. Complete variable domain (other parts from reference TRBV30 and TRBJ1-2): SQTIHQWPATLVQPVGSPLSLECTVEGTSNPNLYWYRQAAGRGLQLLFYSVGIGQISSEVPQNLSASRPQDRQFILSSKKLLLSDSGFYLCAWSDEVGYGYTFGSGTRLTVV.

V usage is TRBV5-6 and J usage is TRBJ1-3; D remains unclear. The germline CDR1 and CDR2 sequences are SGHDT and YYEEEE. CDR3 length equals 15 residues. Trimming pared 0 bases from V and 4 bases from J, leaving 11 bases between. The CDR3 here is CASSLVLGGGNTIYF. Written as DNA, the CDR3 is TGTGCCAGCAGCTTGGTTCTGGGAGGAGGAAACACCATATATTTT.

The chain combines TRBV6-6 with TRBJ2-3; 8 bases are shared with TRBD2. The V segment lost 2 bases and the J segment 2 bases; nucleotides outside the gene matches: 6. The CDR3 length is 16 residues. Germline V CDR1 and CDR2: MNHNY, SVGAGI (reference sequence). The DNA of the CDR3 is TGTGCCAGCAGTTACGGGATAGCGGGGATCACAGATACGCAGTATTTT. Residues: CASSYGIAGITDTQYF.

V usage is TRBV27 and J usage is TRBJ2-2; 11 nucleotides line up with TRBD2. Trimming took 5 bases from V and 4 from J; bases not matched to a gene: 3. The germline CDR1 and CDR2 sequences are MNHEY and SMNVEV (reference sequence). The CDR3 is made up of 15 amino acids. The CDR3 bases are TGTGCCAGCAGTCGACTAGCGGGACCCACCGGGGAGCTGTTTTTT. Residues: CASSRLAGPTGELFF.

CDR3 nucleotides: TGCAGTGCCCCAGGTGGAAACACCATATATTTT. This codes for CSAPGGNTIYF. This rearrangement joins TRBV20-1 to TRBJ1-3, with D unresolved. This CDR3 comprises 11 residues. Per germline, CDR1 DFQATT and CDR2 SNEGSKA (reference sequence). Trimming stripped 6 bases from V and 3 bases from J, with 6 bases between.

V and J are TRBV6-5 and TRBJ2-3; 8 bases map to TRBD2. The V segment lost 0 bases and the J segment 2 bases; nucleotides outside the gene matches: 4. Germline V gives CDR1 MNHEY, CDR2 SVGAGI. CDR3 length: 16 residues. CDR3 DNA: TGTGCCAGCAGTTACTCTATAGCGGGGTTCACAGATACGCAGTATTTT. Encoded protein: CASSYSIAGFTDTQYF.

This clone was detected once. The genes are TRBV7-8 and TRBJ2-3; 8 bases match TRBD2. With 2 bases clipped from V and 5 bases from J, the junction kept 6 bases outside the gene matches. CDR1 SGHVS and CDR2 FQNEAQ come from the germline V gene. This CDR3 region has 15 residues. This CDR3 reads CASSLTGGAGDTQYF. The CDR3 coding sequence is TGTGCCAGCAGCTTAACCGGGGGGGCGGGAGATACGCAGTATTTT.

This clone was observed a single time. The rearrangement joins TRBV11-3 to TRBJ2-1, with 13 bases matching TRBD2. Trimming cost V 1 base and J 3 bases; bases outside gene matches: 9. The CDR3 spans 19 residues. The V gene's germline CDR1 is SGHNT and CDR2 YENEEA. The CDR3 protein is CASSLGWTSGGTNYNEQFF. As DNA, the CDR3 is TGTGCCAGCAGCTTAGGGTGGACTAGCGGGGGAACGAACTACAATGAGCAGTTCTTC.

V and J are TRBV7-2 and TRBJ2-1; the match to TRBD1 covers 10 bases. V was pared by 4 bases and J by 1 base, with 4 bases of the junction left unmatched. Germline V gene lookup returns CDR1 SGHTA and CDR2 FQGNSA. The CDR3 is made up of 16 amino acids. For the CDR3, the DNA is TGTGCCAGCAGCTCCGGACAGGGGGGATCCTACAATGAGCAGTTCTTC. It translates to CASSSGQGGSYNEQFF. The full variable domain, rest sourced from reference TRBV7-2 and TRBJ2-1, is GAGVSQSPSNKVTEKGKDVELRCDPISGHTALYWYRQSLGQGLEFLIYFQGNSAPDKSGLPSDRFSAERTGGSVSTLTIQRTQQEDSAVYLCASSSGQGGSYNEQFFGPGTRLTVL.

The rearrangement links TRBV5-1 to TRBJ1-2, with D hard to call. Trimming left V 2 bases short and J 6 bases short, with 17 bases between. Germline-derived CDR1 and CDR2 are SGHRS and YFSETQ. The CDR3 is 15 amino acids. The CDR3 DNA sequence: TGCGCCAGCAGCTTAACGCAGGAGGATGAAAATGGCTACACCTTC. Encoded protein: CASSLTQEDENGYTF.